This T cell receptor (beta chain) is from a study of blood T cells in healthy people across ages (dated by TCRdb to the mid-2010s). At the level of the whole study: Template switching captured roughly one uniquely barcoded TCR beta cDNA molecule per two T cells in model experiments. Age-related changes in TCR beta repertoire diversity were measured in the study by deep sequencing normalized with unique cDNA molecular identifiers. Donors were grouped into four age groups: young (average approximately 15 years), middle-aged (roughly 37), aged (around 66) and long-lived (just over 80). To avoid experimental bias, donors of different ages were randomly spread across the sequencing lanes. Two additional independent replicas of 1 million unique cDNA reads from the same blood draw were analyzed for two donors (one aged 18 to 29 and one aged 80 or older).

On the study overall, not on this receptor specifically: Observed TCR beta diversity per million T cells fell roughly linearly with age, and a significant reduction was already apparent by age roughly 40. Total diversity estimates from one million sequenced T cells were considered lower bounds and underestimates. Conclusive comparison of naive and antigen-experienced compartments was prevented by the profiling of bulk unsorted PBMCs. The percentage of naive T cells measured by flow cytometry correlated strongly with observed TCR beta diversity. Because donor CMV infection status was unknown, age-related changes in expanded clonotypes were potentially confounded. Compared with the aged group, the long-lived group had more naive CD4+ T cells, fewer expanded clones and increased TCR diversity, a pattern suggesting age selection.

The protocol used for the library was 5' RACE. The sample was run on an Illumina HiSeq 2500. The second PCR ran for roughly 6 to 11 cycles and used a J-beta primer mix along with a sample-barcoded 5' primer. A template-switch 5' adaptor carrying 12 random nucleotides introduced a unique molecular identifier onto each TCR beta cDNA molecule. Each sample yielded at least 2.5 million CDR3-containing paired-end reads. First-strand cDNA synthesis was performed from all RNA using the Mint cDNA synthesis kit, with priming by a TRBC-specific oligonucleotide. Following uracil-DNA glycosylase treatment, a first 18-cycle PCR with universal primers M1SS and BC2_uni_R was performed on all cDNA. The original pipeline was this. For normalization, 1 million high-quality reads were randomly selected from each sample, with every read carrying a distinct molecular identifier. Reads with shared molecular identifiers were discarded instead of being binned into consensus sequences. MiTCR, run with a Q25 quality threshold and the strictest error-elimination algorithm, handled CDR3 identification, clonotype clustering and error correction. A nonparametric unseen species model with Euler transformation was used to estimate lower-bound total TCR beta diversity. The raw public reads went through TCRdb reprocessing: fastp at Q25, MiXCR clone calling, in-frame beta chains kept. Rows merge per CDR3 protein into single entries with the most common DNA and genes. These V and J calls rely on TCRdb rather than the paper's analysis. The sample table contains 700,000 to 950,000 distinct CDR3 sequences; only one count was recorded for about 42% of them. The top ten constitute 20% to 25% of the sample.

The 39 donors, aged 6 to 90 years, were systemically healthy Caucasian individuals from Russia. Roughly 10 milliliters of peripheral blood were drawn from each donor into EDTA-treated Vacutainer tubes. PBMCs were isolated by Ficoll-Paque density-gradient centrifugation, with at least 6 million obtained per sample. Total RNA, at least 5.5 micrograms per sample, was extracted from PBMCs with Trizol reagent. The percentages of naive CD45RAhigh/CD27high T cells were determined by flow cytometry on a PBMC aliquot from every donor. Deletion took 3 bases off V and 1 base off J, with a span of 10 bases between the germline ends. CDR1 and CDR2, per the germline V gene, are SGHRS and YFSETQ. Inclusive of the bounding cysteine and phenylalanine, the CDR3 is 14 residues long. The CDR3 DNA has 42 bases and is translated from base 1. Turning to this clonotype: What antigen it recognizes has not been identified. It has no much larger one-base neighbor in the sample; base qualities were not kept.

The rearrangement joined TRBV5-1 to TRBJ1-1; TRBD1 is a possible D gene, resting on 5 matching bases. The receptor's source is a woman in her sixties or seventies in good health. Sequencing was carried out using blood. The base sequence is TGCGCCAGCAGCTATGACGGGACGAACACTGAAGCTTTCTTT. Its coded protein is CASSYDGTNTEAFF.